The 12 T cell receptor beta chains presented below share a single source sample, sequenced in a study of cytomegalovirus exposure and HLA in healthy donors. Both 60 Vbeta primers and 13 Jbeta primers went into the PCR. Sequenced by immunoSEQ multiplex PCR; TCRdb stores in-frame clones only, minus some. The sample includes roughly 150,000 clones, about 75% of them seen just once. Sequenced input: PBMCs. These receptor sequences come from a woman in her twenties or thirties in good health and CMV-seronegative.

The chain has TRBV6-1 and TRBJ1-2, with 7 bases lining up with TRBD1. The CDR3 consists of 14 residues. J lost 4 bases, V lost 7 bases, and 9 bases had no gene match. Germline CDR1 is MNHNS and CDR2 is SASEGT. As DNA, the CDR3 is TGTGCCAGCATGATGACAGGGATTTTCTATGGCTACACCTTC. It yields the protein CASMMTGIFYGYTF.

This chain connects TRBV5-4 to TRBJ1-1, with 11 nucleotides matching TRBD1. The CDR3 consists of 17 residues. J lost 0 bases, V lost 0 bases, and 4 bases had no gene match. The germline CDR1 and CDR2 sequences are SGHNT and YYREEE (reference sequence). The CDR3: CASSLGTGGPLNTEAFF. In DNA form, the CDR3 reads TGTGCCAGCAGCTTGGGGACAGGGGGCCCATTGAACACTGAAGCTTTCTTT.

With regard to this clone: Other DNA sequences in this sample translate to the same CDR3. The chain carries TRBV2 and TRBJ2-7; TRBD1 matches 8 bases. V shed 8 bases, J shed 4 bases, and the junction held 4 bases outside the gene matches. Germline-derived CDR1 and CDR2 are SNHLY and FYNNEI. This CDR3 comprises 12 residues. The CDR3: CASGTGLYEQYF. CDR3 in DNA: TGTGCCAGCGGGACAGGTTTATACGAGCAGTACTTC.

Notes on this clone: This sample also contains other DNA sequences that code for the same CDR3. The rearrangement uses TRBV11-2 and TRBJ2-2; D remains ambiguous. V lost 1 base and J lost 4, with 4 bases in between. From germline, CDR1 is SGHAT and CDR2 FQNNGV. The CDR3 extends over 13 amino acids. In DNA form, the CDR3 reads TGTGCCAGCAGCTTAGCGGGCACCGGGGAGCTGTTTTTT. Translated, it gives CASSLAGTGELFF.

V and J are TRBV27 and TRBJ1-4; 8 bases align to TRBD1. The V segment lost 6 bases and the J segment 8 bases; nucleotides outside the gene matches: 5. The CDR3 is 13 residues long. Germline loops: CDR1 MNHEY, CDR2 SMNVEV (reference sequence). CDR3 residues: CASRDRDSEKLFF. The CDR3 DNA follows: TGTGCCAGCAGGGACAGGGATAGCGAAAAACTGTTTTTT.

The chain has TRBV25-1 and TRBJ1-2; the match to TRBD1 covers 10 bases. This CDR3 has 13 amino acids. The germline V gene has CDR1 MGHDK and CDR2 SYGVNS. V was pared by 6 bases and J by 6 bases, with 4 bases of the junction left unmatched. CDR3 coding DNA: TGTGCCAGCAGAGGGGGACAGGGGAATGGCTACACCTTC. Protein product: CASRGGQGNGYTF.

This clone was seen only a few times. This chain uses TRBV6-5 with TRBJ1-6; D remains ambiguous. The CDR3 contains 16 residues. Germline V gene lookup returns CDR1 MNHEY and CDR2 SVGAGI. Trimming took off 0 bases at V and 8 bases at J, with 14 bases between the two ends. CDR3 sequence (DNA): TGTGCCAGCAGTTACTCGAGAGGCGGGCCCCATTCACCCCTCCACTTT. Encoded protein: CASSYSRGGPHSPLHF.

The chain recombines TRBV29-1 with TRBJ2-3; D is possibly TRBD1 (5 bases). Germline V CDR1 and CDR2: SQVTM, ANQGSEA. The CDR3 sequence is 13 residues long. Trimming took 7 bases from V and 7 from J, leaving 18 bases between them. DNA of the CDR3: TGCAGCGGAAGCCTGGCAGGGCGTAATACGCAGTATTTT. This gives the protein CSGSLAGRNTQYF.

The gene calls are TRBV6-5 and TRBJ2-7; 7 nucleotides match TRBD2. Trimming took 1 base from V and 2 from J; bases not matched to a gene: 5. This CDR3 is built from 15 residues. Germline CDR1 MNHEY, CDR2 SVGAGI. The chain's CDR3 is CASSYYGGGPYEQYF. The CDR3 region has the DNA TGTGCCAGCAGTTACTACGGCGGGGGACCCTACGAGCAGTACTTC.

The chain links TRBV15 to TRBJ1-2; 7 bases map to TRBD1. Unmatched junction bases numbered 14, after V lost 5 bases and J lost 8 bases. CDR1 and CDR2 (germline): LNHNV, YYDKDF (reference sequence). The CDR3 is made up of 15 amino acids. The CDR3 protein is CATSGPRQGGEGYTF. In DNA form, the CDR3 reads TGTGCCACCAGCGGGCCTCGGCAGGGGGGCGAGGGCTACACCTTC.

This rearrangement joins TRBV7-6 to TRBJ1-2; 9 positions match TRBD1. The CDR3 contains 14 residues. V shed 4 bases and J 2 bases; nucleotides not matched to a gene: 2. Per the germline V gene, CDR1 is SGHVS and CDR2 is FNYEAQ. CDR3 coding DNA: TGTGCCAGCAGCTATGGGACAGGGAACTATGGCTACACCTTC. Residues: CASSYGTGNYGYTF. Combining the CDR3 with reference TRBV7-6 and TRBJ1-2 gives the whole variable domain GAGVSQSPRYKVTKRGQDVALRCDPISGHVSLYWYRQALGQGPEFLTYFNYEAQQDKSGLPNDRFSAERPEGSISTLTIQRTEQRDSAMYRCASSYGTGNYGYTFGSGTRLTVV.

The gene calls are TRBV6-5 and TRBJ2-5; D call uncertain. Germline CDR1 and CDR2: MNHEY and SVGAGI. Trimming pared 6 bases from V and 0 bases from J, leaving 11 bases between. This CDR3 has 14 residues. In DNA, the CDR3 is TGTGCCAGCAGCCCCGGTCGGTACCAAGAGACCCAGTACTTC. Translation gives CASSPGRYQETQYF.